These 30 T cell receptor beta chains share one sample of origin, sequenced in a study of T cell responses to AZD1222 COVID-19 vaccine. The protocol was immunoSEQ multiplex PCR, while the TCRdb copy is restricted to in-frame clones and leaves out a portion. The table records approximately 150,000 clones, 89% of them present only once. Source: peripheral blood, taken 28 days after the second AZD1222 dose. All receptors derive from an adult who received the AZD1222 COVID-19 vaccine.

This sequence joins TRBV7-8 and TRBJ1-1, with D possibly matching TRBD1 (6 bases). In germline, CDR1 is SGHVS, CDR2 FQNEAQ. The CDR3 extends over 15 amino acids. Trimming shortened V by 6 bases and J by 1 base, and 15 bases separated the two germline ends. CDR3 sequence: CASSREGQTNTEAFF. CDR3 DNA sequence: TGTGCCAGCAGTCGGGAAGGACAGACGAACACTGAAGCTTTCTTT. Full variable domain (remainder filled in from reference TRBV7-8 and TRBJ1-1): GAGVSQSPRYKVAKRGQDVALRCDPISGHVSLFWYQQALGQGPEFLTYFQNEAQLDKSGLPSDRFFAERPEGSVSTLKIQRTQQEDSAVYLCASSREGQTNTEAFFGQGTRLTVV.

V is TRBV6-2 or TRBV6-3 and J is TRBJ1-2; perhaps TRBD1 as D (6 bases). This CDR3 region has 14 residues. Germline CDR1 and CDR2: MNHEY and SVGEGT. V was cut by 4 bases and J by 3 bases, with 12 bases left in between. The CDR3 DNA is TGTGCCAGCAGTTCCTACAGGGTAGACTATGGCTACACCTTC. It codes for CASSSYRVDYGYTF.

The V and J genes are TRBV27 and TRBJ1-2, with D unresolved. CDR3 length: 15 amino acids. CDR1 MNHEY and CDR2 SMNVEV come from the germline V gene (reference sequence). V was trimmed by 2 bases and J by 4 bases, leaving 14 bases between them. In DNA, the CDR3 is TGTGCCAGCAGTTTAACTGGAAAGGGCGGCTATGGCTACACCTTC. Protein: CASSLTGKGGYGYTF.

The chain is built from TRBV9 and TRBJ1-3; no clear D. The CDR3 loop spans 16 amino acids. The V gene lost 1 base and the J gene lost 5 bases, with 16 bases spanning the gap. Germline values: CDR1 SGDLS, CDR2 YYNGEE. The CDR3 loop reads CASSVPPDGPRNTIYF. The CDR3 DNA is TGTGCCAGCAGCGTACCACCCGACGGACCCAGAAACACCATATATTTT.

The chain uses TRBV11-3 and TRBJ2-1, with no clear D. Trimming removed 1 base from V and 0 bases from J, with 7 bases in between. CDR3 length: 15 residues. Germline V CDR1 and CDR2: SGHNT, YENEEA. CDR3 protein: CASSLVLSSYNEQFF. CDR3 in DNA: TGTGCCAGCAGCTTAGTACTTAGCTCCTACAATGAGCAGTTCTTC.

This clone was detected once. The CDR3 coding sequence is TGCGCCAGCAGCTCCCAGGGATCTAATAACTATGGCTACACCTTC. It is translated as CASSSQGSNNYGYTF. The chain carries TRBV5-1 and TRBJ1-2; possible D gene TRBD1, 5 bases. Deletions cut 3 bases from V and 1 base from J, with 13 bases between. Germline loops: CDR1 SGHRS, CDR2 YFSETQ. CDR3 length equals 15 residues.

The CDR3 nucleotides read TGTGCCAGCAGTTACTCTGCGGGAGGGCTCGAGCAGTACTTC. It encodes CASSYSAGGLEQYF. This chain joins TRBV6-5 and TRBJ2-7; 9 nucleotides line up with TRBD2. The CDR3 covers 14 residues. Per the germline V gene, CDR1 is MNHEY and CDR2 is SVGAGI. Trimming took 0 bases from V and 6 from J; bases not matched to a gene: 3.

The chain links TRBV25-1 to TRBJ2-5; no firm D call. V lost 3 bases and J 5 bases, leaving 16 bases between the germline ends. Looked up from germline, CDR1 is MGHDK and CDR2 is SYGVNS. The CDR3 length is 15 residues. The CDR3 is CASSDRTRLKETQYF. DNA of the CDR3: TGTGCCAGCAGTGACCGGACGCGTTTAAAGGAGACCCAGTACTTC.

The rearrangement links TRBV11-3 to TRBJ2-7; TRBD2 aligns across 10 bases. Germline CDR1 reads SGHNT; CDR2 reads YENEEA. Germline trimming cut 6 bases from V and 0 bases from J; bases unmatched to any gene: 5. The CDR3 runs to 15 residues. The CDR3 DNA sequence: TGTGCCAGCAGTCCAACTAGCGGGAACTCCTACGAGCAGTACTTC. Protein: CASSPTSGNSYEQYF.

This clone was seen once. The J gene is TRBJ1-5, the V gene TRBV19; possibly TRBD1 for D (5 bases). CDR3 length: 13 residues. Trimming removed 10 bases at V and 4 bases at J, with 14 bases between. Germline CDR1 is LNHDA and CDR2 is SQIVND (reference sequence). The CDR3 here is CATAQGLNQPQHF. The CDR3 region has the DNA TGTGCCACCGCGCAGGGTCTAAATCAGCCCCAGCATTTT.

The J gene is TRBJ2-3, the V gene TRBV4-1; 8 positions match TRBD2. V lost 0 bases and J lost 4; bases outside the gene matches: 9. This CDR3 comprises 17 residues. Germline V lookup: CDR1 MGHRA, CDR2 YSYEKL. This CDR3 is CASSQDRGAGGPDTQYF. DNA of the CDR3: TGCGCCAGCAGCCAAGATAGGGGGGCGGGAGGCCCAGATACGCAGTATTTT.

This clone occurred a few times. The V and J genes are TRBV2 and TRBJ1-2; D remains unclear. Looked up from germline, CDR1 is SNHLY and CDR2 is FYNNEI. Trimming left V 6 bases short and J 8 bases short, with 10 bases between. CDR3 size: 11 residues. In DNA, the CDR3 is TGTGCCAGCAGGGACCCGAGGGGCTACACCTTC. Translating it yields CASRDPRGYTF.

V gene TRBV30 combines with J gene TRBJ2-7; TRBD1 agrees at 8 bases. V trimming: 1 base; J trimming: 2 bases; junction bases outside the gene matches: 7. The CDR3 sequence is 15 residues long. Germline V gives CDR1 GTSNPN, CDR2 SVGIG (reference sequence). CDR3 nucleotide sequence: TGTGCCTGGAGTGGAGGGAACAGGGGGGCCTACGAGCAGTACTTC. Protein product: CAWSGGNRGAYEQYF.

The chain couples TRBV5-1 to TRBJ2-3, with D uncertain. CDR3 length: 14 residues. V shed 0 bases and J shed 2 bases, with 7 bases lying between them. CDR1 SGHRS and CDR2 YFSETQ come from the germline V gene. The CDR3 DNA follows: TGCGCCAGCAGCTTGGGTCGGCTCACAGATACGCAGTATTTT. Protein sequence: CASSLGRLTDTQYF. Supplemented by reference TRBV5-1 and TRBJ2-3, the full variable domain reads KAGVTQTPRYLIKTRGQQVTLSCSPISGHRSVSWYQQTPGQGLQFLFEYFSETQRNKGNFPGRFSGRQFSNSRSEMNVSTLELGDSALYLCASSLGRLTDTQYFGPGTRLTVL.

This chain joins TRBV6-2 or TRBV6-3 and TRBJ2-5, with TRBD2 matching over 11 bases. Germline CDR1 is MNHEY and CDR2 is SVGEGT. Trimming removed 6 bases from V and 2 bases from J; junction bases left unmatched: 5. This CDR3 has 15 residues. In DNA form, the CDR3 reads TGTGCCAGCAGCGAGGGACTAGCGGTACAAGAGACCCAGTACTTC. Its protein is CASSEGLAVQETQYF.

The chain couples TRBV30 to TRBJ1-2, with 8 nucleotides matching TRBD1. Germline V gene sequence: CDR1 GTSNPN, CDR2 SVGIG (reference sequence). This CDR3 is built from 11 residues. V was clipped by 4 bases and J by 8 bases; unmatched bases: 3. The CDR3 spells CAWTRGPGYTF. CDR3 nucleotides: TGTGCCTGGACCAGGGGGCCCGGCTACACCTTC.

J is TRBJ2-5 and V is TRBV5-6; 9 bases line up with TRBD2. CDR3 size: 14 residues. The ends lost 7 bases at V and 4 bases at J; junction bases unmatched: 8. Germline V gene data show CDR1 as SGHDT and CDR2 as YYEEEE. In DNA, the CDR3 is TGTGCCAGCGGTAGCGGGAGAGCGGGAGAGACCCAGTACTTC. It encodes CASGSGRAGETQYF. Full variable domain (remainder filled in from reference TRBV5-6 and TRBJ2-5): DAGVTQSPTHLIKTRGQQVTLRCSPKSGHDTVSWYQQALGQGPQFIFQYYEEEERQRGNFPDRFSGHQFPNYSSELNVNALLLGDSALYLCASGSGRAGETQYFGPGTRLLVL.

This clone appeared once. The chain employs TRBV6-5 and TRBJ1-2; possibly TRBD1 for D (5 bases). The V end lost 7 bases, the J end lost 7 bases, and 22 bases lay between the germline ends. The V gene's germline CDR1 is MNHEY and CDR2 SVGAGI. The CDR3 sequence is 15 residues long. CDR3 loop: CASTRSGTPLGGYTF. CDR3 nucleotide sequence: TGTGCCAGCACCAGAAGCGGGACCCCCTTAGGTGGCTACACCTTC.

The rearrangement links TRBV7-9 to TRBJ2-1; possible D gene TRBD2, 5 bases. This CDR3 has 15 amino acids. From germline, CDR1 is SEHNR and CDR2 FQNEAQ (reference sequence). V was shortened by 5 bases and J by 0 bases, with 11 bases between the two germline ends. The CDR3 region is CASSRTESSYNEQFF. CDR3 bases: TGTGCCAGCAGCCGGACTGAAAGCTCCTACAATGAGCAGTTCTTC.

The chain joins TRBV6-5 to TRBJ1-2; tentatively, D is TRBD1 (5 bases). The germline gives CDR1 MNHEY, CDR2 SVGAGI. The CDR3 is 13 residues long. V shed 8 bases and J shed 3 bases, with 13 bases lying between them. The chain's CDR3 is CASEWGKDYGYTF. The DNA of the CDR3 is TGTGCCAGCGAATGGGGGAAGGACTATGGCTACACCTTC.

This rearrangement joins TRBV21-1 to TRBJ2-7; the table's D call, TRBD2, was not checked against the DNA. TRBV21-1 is noted as a pseudogene. The CDR3 totals 17 residues. CDR3 amino acids: CASNSLAGVWTSYEQYF. DNA for the CDR3: TGTGCCAGCAATTCACTAGCGGGAGTATGGACTTCCTACGAGCAGTACTTC.

This rearrangement joins TRBV5-1 to TRBJ1-1, with D perhaps TRBD1 (5 bases). The germline CDR1 and CDR2 sequences are SGHRS and YFSETQ. CDR3 length equals 14 residues. V lost 7 bases to trimming and J lost 1 base, with 14 bases between them. For the CDR3, the DNA is TGCGCCAGCGGGACCGAAATTTCGAACACTGAAGCTTTCTTT. Translation: CASGTEISNTEAFF.

The chain couples TRBV4-3 to TRBJ1-3; 7 bases line up with TRBD1. This CDR3 has 19 amino acids. The V gene's germline CDR1 is LGHNA and CDR2 YSLEER. Germline trimming cut 3 bases from V and 0 bases from J; bases unmatched to any gene: 14. The CDR3 spells CASSHIRDSYLSSGNTIYF. The CDR3 nucleotides are TGCGCCAGCAGCCACATCCGGGACAGCTACTTGAGCTCTGGAAACACCATATATTTT.

The chain is built from TRBV6-4 and TRBJ2-1; the D gene could be TRBD1 or TRBD2 (6 bases each). Germline V gene data show CDR1 as MRHNA and CDR2 as SNTAGT. The length of the CDR3 is 13 residues. V shed 9 bases and J shed 1 base, with 10 bases lying between them. Written as DNA, the CDR3 is TGTGCCAGTAAGGGGGGATCCTACAATGAGCAGTTCTTC. Translated, it gives CASKGGSYNEQFF.

This chain links TRBV7-8 with TRBJ1-2; 7 nucleotides agree with TRBD1. Trimming removed 1 base from V and 2 bases from J; junction bases left unmatched: 1. Germline CDR1 SGHVS, CDR2 FQNEAQ. There are 14 residues in the CDR3. The CDR3 DNA is TGTGCCAGCAGCTTAGACAGGGGCAACTATGGCTACACCTTC. Amino acids: CASSLDRGNYGYTF. The full variable domain, completed using reference TRBV7-8 and TRBJ1-2, is GAGVSQSPRYKVAKRGQDVALRCDPISGHVSLFWYQQALGQGPEFLTYFQNEAQLDKSGLPSDRFFAERPEGSVSTLKIQRTQQEDSAVYLCASSLDRGNYGYTFGSGTRLTVV.

V is TRBV19 and J is TRBJ1-5; D remains ambiguous. CDR3 size: 15 residues. With 4 bases removed from V and 1 base from J, the gap between germline ends came to 11 bases. Looked up from germline, CDR1 is LNHDA and CDR2 is SQIVND (reference sequence). The CDR3 region has the DNA TGTGCCAGTAGTAGGGAGACTTCGAGCAATCAGCCCCAGCATTTT. Protein: CASSRETSSNQPQHF. Filled out from reference TRBV19 and TRBJ1-5, the complete variable domain reads DGGITQSPKYLFRKEGQNVTLSCEQNLNHDAMYWYRQDPGQGLRLIYYSQIVNDFQKGDIAEGYSVSREKKESFPLTVTSAQKNPTAFYLCASSRETSSNQPQHFGDGTRLSIL.

The V and J genes are TRBV28 and TRBJ1-6; 9 bases map to TRBD1. There are 13 residues in the CDR3. V lost 10 bases to trimming and J lost 8 bases; unmatched junction nucleotides: 6. Germline-derived CDR1 and CDR2 are MDHEN and SYDVKM. The chain's CDR3 is CATVQGADSPLHF. For the CDR3, the DNA is TGTGCCACTGTACAGGGGGCCGATTCACCCCTCCACTTT.

This chain connects TRBV19 to TRBJ1-5; D call uncertain. Germline V gene lookup returns CDR1 LNHDA and CDR2 SQIVND (reference sequence). The CDR3 totals 13 residues. The V end was cut by 5 bases, the J end by 6 bases, with 11 bases between. The CDR3 sequence is CASSPTHFQPQHF. The CDR3 DNA follows: TGTGCCAGTAGTCCCACGCATTTTCAGCCCCAGCATTTT.

This clone was detected only once. The chain has TRBV5-1 and TRBJ2-1, with D possibly being TRBD1 (6 bases). CDR1 is SGHRS, CDR2 YFSETQ, per germline. Trimming pared 3 bases from V and 0 bases from J, leaving 13 bases between. The CDR3 has 16 residues. Here the CDR3 DNA reads TGCGCCAGCAGCTCCCTTACAGGGATCTCCTACAATGAGCAGTTCTTC. This encodes CASSSLTGISYNEQFF.

The CDR3 nucleotides are TGCGCCAGCAGCCAAGGGGCTCGGGCGAGCTCCTATAATTCACCCCTCCACTTT. Its protein is CASSQGARASSYNSPLHF. The rearrangement joins TRBV4-1 to TRBJ1-6, with D unclear. The CDR3 runs 18 residues. Trimming shortened V by 1 base and J by 0 bases, and 13 bases separated the two germline ends. Germline values: CDR1 MGHRA, CDR2 YSYEKL.